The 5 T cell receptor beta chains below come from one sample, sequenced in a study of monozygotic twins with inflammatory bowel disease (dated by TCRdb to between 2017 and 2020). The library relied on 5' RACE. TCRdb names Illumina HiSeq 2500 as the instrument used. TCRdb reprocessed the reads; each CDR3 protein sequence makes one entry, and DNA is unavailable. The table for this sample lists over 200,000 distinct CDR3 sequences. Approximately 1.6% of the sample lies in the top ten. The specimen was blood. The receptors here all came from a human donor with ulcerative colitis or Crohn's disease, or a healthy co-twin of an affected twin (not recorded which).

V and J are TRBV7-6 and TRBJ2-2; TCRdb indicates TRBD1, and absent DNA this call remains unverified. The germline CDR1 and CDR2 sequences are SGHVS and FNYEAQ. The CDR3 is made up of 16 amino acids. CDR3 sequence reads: CASSLAGGAGTGELFF.

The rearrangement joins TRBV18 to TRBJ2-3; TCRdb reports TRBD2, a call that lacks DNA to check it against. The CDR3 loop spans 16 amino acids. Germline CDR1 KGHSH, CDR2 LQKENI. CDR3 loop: CASSPSGGTSTDTQYF. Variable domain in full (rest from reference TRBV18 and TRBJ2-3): NAGVMQNPRHLVRRRGQEARLRCSPMKGHSHVYWYRQLPEEGLKFMVYLQKENIIDESGMPKERFSAEFPKEGPSILRIQQVVRGDSAAYFCASSPSGGTSTDTQYFGPGTRLTVL.

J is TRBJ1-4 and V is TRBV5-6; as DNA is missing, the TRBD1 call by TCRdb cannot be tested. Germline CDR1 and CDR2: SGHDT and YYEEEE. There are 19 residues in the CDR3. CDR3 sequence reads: CASSLAGDRGAGVREKLFF.

The CDR3: CASSPGRVSSYEQYF. The chain combines TRBV7-2 with TRBJ2-7. The germline V gene encodes CDR1 SGHTA and CDR2 FQGNSA. CDR3 length: 15 amino acids.

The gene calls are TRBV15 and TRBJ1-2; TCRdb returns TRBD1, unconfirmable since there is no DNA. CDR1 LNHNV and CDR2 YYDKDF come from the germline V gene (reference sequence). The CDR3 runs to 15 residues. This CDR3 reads CATSRIWTGSYGYTF.